This entry lists 8 T cell receptor beta chains sequenced from one sample in a study of read filtering for tumor transcriptome and immune sequencing. This library used roughly 0.4 ug RNA and molecular barcoded adaptors spanning alpha/delta and beta/gamma chains. TCRdb analysed the reads with MiXCR anew, one entry per CDR3 protein. Of over 50,000 distinct CDR3 sequences detected, about a fifth appear once; the ten largest clones hold over 12%. The sequencing input was a population of CD138-negative cells sorted from bone marrow. These receptors all come from a donor aged 40 or older with multiple myeloma.

At least ten counts were recorded for this clonotype. This chain joins TRBV11-2 and TRBJ1-5, with D possibly being TRBD1 (6 bases). CDR1 SGHAT and CDR2 FQNNGV come from the germline V gene. The CDR3 loop spans 15 amino acids. V was cut by 5 bases and J by 3 bases, with 14 bases left in between. The CDR3 protein is CASSQDGQTNQPQHF. The CDR3 nucleotides are TGTGCCAGCAGCCAAGATGGACAGACCAATCAGCCCCAGCATTTT.

This clonotype occurred many times. This chain uses TRBV11-2 with TRBJ2-3, with 9 positions matching TRBD2. The V and J ends lost 3 bases and 10 bases, in that order; junction bases with no gene match: 14. The CDR3 sequence is 16 residues long. Germline CDR1 is SGHAT and CDR2 is FQNNGV. CDR3 DNA sequence: TGTGCCAGCAGCTTCTCCCCAAGCGGGGGGCTTCATTCGCAGTATTTT. It encodes CASSFSPSGGLHSQYF. Full variable domain (outside the CDR3, taken from reference TRBV11-2 and TRBJ2-3): EAGVAQSPRYKIIEKRQSVAFWCNPISGHATLYWYQQILGQGPKLLIQFQNNGVVDDSQLPKDRFSAERLKGVDSTLKIQPAKLEDSAVYLCASSFSPSGGLHSQYFGPGTRLTVL.

This clonotype is medium-sized within its sample. The CDR3 region has the DNA TGTGCCAGCAGCCAGAAACGAGCGGACAAGGAGTTCTTC. Translation: CASSQKRADKEFF. The chain combines TRBV7-9 with TRBJ2-1, with D possibly called TRBD1 or TRBD2 (5 bases each). Germline CDR1 and CDR2: SEHNR and FQNEAQ (reference sequence). The CDR3 extends over 13 amino acids. V was trimmed by 5 bases and J by 14 bases, leaving 19 bases between them.

In its sample, this clonotype was seen a few times. The chain recombines TRBV11-2 with TRBJ1-1; the D gene is possibly TRBD1 (5 bases). Trimming took 2 bases from V and 6 from J, leaving 7 bases between them. Per germline, CDR1 SGHAT and CDR2 FQNNGV. The CDR3 runs 12 residues. The CDR3 reads CASSLQGPEAFF. As DNA, the CDR3 is TGTGCCAGCAGCTTACAGGGTCCTGAAGCTTTCTTT.

There are many counts of this clonotype. The V call is TRBV11-2, the J call TRBJ2-5; D not resolved. V was cut by 1 base and J by 1 base, with 13 bases left in between. The CDR3 has 16 amino acids. Germline V gene lookup returns CDR1 SGHAT and CDR2 FQNNGV. This CDR3 reads CASSLVGRDLQETQYF. DNA of the CDR3: TGTGCCAGCAGCTTAGTCGGCCGAGACCTCCAAGAGACCCAGTACTTC. Full variable domain (rest looked up from reference TRBV11-2 and TRBJ2-5): EAGVAQSPRYKIIEKRQSVAFWCNPISGHATLYWYQQILGQGPKLLIQFQNNGVVDDSQLPKDRFSAERLKGVDSTLKIQPAKLEDSAVYLCASSLVGRDLQETQYFGPGTRLLVL.

This clonotype was recorded many times. The rearrangement joins TRBV5-1 to TRBJ2-7; D tentatively fits TRBD1 or TRBD2 (5 bases each). V was shortened by 4 bases and J by 4 bases, with 15 bases between the two germline ends. The CDR3 is made up of 14 amino acids. The germline gives CDR1 SGHRS, CDR2 YFSETQ. The CDR3 spells CASSPKGPGYEQYF. Written as DNA, the CDR3 is TGCGCCAGCAGCCCCAAGGGGCCGGGGTACGAGCAGTACTTC.

This clonotype was found many times. The rearrangement uses TRBV7-2 and TRBJ2-1; TRBD2 agrees at 8 bases. V lost 6 bases to trimming and J lost 7 bases; unmatched junction nucleotides: 8. There are 14 residues in the CDR3. Germline V gives CDR1 SGHTA, CDR2 FQGNSA. The CDR3, as DNA: TGTGCCAGCAGTGGGAGCGGGAGTTTTAATGAGCAGTTCTTC. Translated: CASSGSGSFNEQFF.

This clonotype was seen many times. The CDR3 DNA sequence: TGCAGTGCTAGAAGAGGGTATCAGCCCCAGCATTTT. Amino acid sequence: CSARRGYQPQHF. The J gene is TRBJ1-5, the V gene TRBV20-1; D unclear. Between the trimmed V and J ends, which lost 2 bases and 5 bases, there was a span of 7 bases. The CDR3 length is 12 residues. CDR1 is DFQATT, CDR2 SNEGSKA, per germline (reference sequence).